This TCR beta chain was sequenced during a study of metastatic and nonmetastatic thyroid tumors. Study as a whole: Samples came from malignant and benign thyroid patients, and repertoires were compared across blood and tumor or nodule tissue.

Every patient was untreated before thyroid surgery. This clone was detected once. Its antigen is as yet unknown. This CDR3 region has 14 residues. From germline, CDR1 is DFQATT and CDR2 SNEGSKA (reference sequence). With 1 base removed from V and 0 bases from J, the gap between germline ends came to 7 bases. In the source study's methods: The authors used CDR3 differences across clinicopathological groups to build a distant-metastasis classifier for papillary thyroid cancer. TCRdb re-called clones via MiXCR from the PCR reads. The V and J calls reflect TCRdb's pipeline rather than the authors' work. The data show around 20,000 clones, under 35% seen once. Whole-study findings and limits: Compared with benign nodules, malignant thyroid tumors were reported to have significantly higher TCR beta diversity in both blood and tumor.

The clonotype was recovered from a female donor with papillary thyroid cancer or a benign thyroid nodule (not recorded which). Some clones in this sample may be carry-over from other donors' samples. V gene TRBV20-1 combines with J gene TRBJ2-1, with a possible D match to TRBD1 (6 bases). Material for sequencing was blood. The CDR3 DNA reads TGCAGTGCTAGAGGAGGGGGCTCCTACAATGAGCAGTTCTTC. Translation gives CSARGGGSYNEQFF.